This passage covers 6 T cell receptor beta chains from one sample sequenced in a study of Ad26.COV2.S vaccination and SARS-CoV-2 variants. TCRdb keeps only in-frame clones here, not all; method: immunoSEQ multiplex PCR. The sample carries some 300,000 clones, around 85% recorded once. The sample's treatment: around 19 received Ad26.COV2.S at low or high dose, single or two shots; about 5 received placebo; per-sample allocation not given. Material that was analyzed had been drawn on day 63 after the first vaccine or placebo injection. Source: peripheral blood, taken in a trial of Ad26.COV2.S vaccine versus placebo. The origin of the receptors is a person aged 18-60 years who received the Ad26.COV2.S COVID-19 vaccine or a placebo.

This clone came up once. The V call is TRBV2, the J call TRBJ2-2; TRBD2 aligns across 7 bases. Germline CDR1 SNHLY, CDR2 FYNNEI. J lost 6 bases, V lost 6 bases, and 7 bases had no gene match. CDR3 length equals 14 residues. CDR3 bases: TGTGCCAGCAGGCCTGAAGCGGGGTCCGGGGAGCTGTTTTTT. Protein product: CASRPEAGSGELFF.

V usage is TRBV3-1 (or the pseudogene TRBV3-2) and J usage is TRBJ2-7, with TRBD2 identical over 16 bases. The J segment lost 5 bases and the V segment lost 1 base, leaving 11 bases of the junction unmatched. This CDR3 has 19 residues. In germline, CDR1 is LGHDT, CDR2 YNNKEL (reference sequence). This CDR3 reads CASSQAGLAGGRVTDEQYF. The CDR3 DNA sequence: TGTGCCAGCAGCCAAGCGGGACTAGCGGGGGGGCGAGTTACGGACGAGCAGTACTTC.

CDR3: CAKPGPTLGANVLTF. For the CDR3, the DNA is TGCGCCAAACCCGGGCCCACCCTTGGGGCCAACGTCCTGACTTTC. J is TRBJ2-6 and V is TRBV10-1, with no clear D. CDR1 WNHNN and CDR2 SYGVQD come from the germline V gene (reference sequence). The CDR3 spans 15 residues. V lost 10 bases and J 3 bases, leaving 16 bases between the germline ends.

The rearrangement joins TRBV10-3 to TRBJ1-2; 7 nucleotides match TRBD1. Germline trimming cut 1 base from V and 13 bases from J; bases unmatched to any gene: 6. CDR1 and CDR2 from the germline V gene are ENHRY and SYGVKD. The CDR3 extends over 12 amino acids. CDR3 DNA: TGTGCCATCAGTGAGTACCGACAGGGTCGCACCTTC. Its translation: CAISEYRQGRTF.

The sample holds a few counts of this clone. The sample has other DNA sequences that encode this CDR3 too. The chain is built from TRBV5-4 and TRBJ1-1; a possible D gene is TRBD1 (6 bases). The CDR3 totals 14 residues. The V gene's germline CDR1 is SGHNT and CDR2 YYREEE (reference sequence). Trimming cost V 0 bases and J 4 bases, with 10 bases left between them. The CDR3 region has the DNA TGTGCCAGCAGCTTGGGTGGGGGGCGCACTGAAGCTTTCTTT. Protein sequence: CASSLGGGRTEAFF.

This clone has ten or more counts. The chain employs TRBV19 and TRBJ2-7; D gene uncertain. The CDR3 spans 14 residues. The V and J ends lost 3 bases and 5 bases respectively, with 14 bases between them. Germline V gene sequence: CDR1 LNHDA, CDR2 SQIVND (reference sequence). CDR3 in amino acids: CASSIGALPHEQYF. CDR3 nucleotide sequence: TGTGCCAGTAGTATCGGAGCCCTCCCCCACGAGCAGTACTTC. The full variable domain, with the rest looked up from reference TRBV19 and TRBJ2-7, is DGGITQSPKYLFRKEGQNVTLSCEQNLNHDAMYWYRQDPGQGLRLIYYSQIVNDFQKGDIAEGYSVSREKKESFPLTVTSAQKNPTAFYLCASSIGALPHEQYFGPGTRLTVT.